Each of the 15 T cell receptor beta chains below was sequenced from the same sample in a study of blood T cell repertoires in COVID-19. The assay was immunoSEQ multiplex PCR, and TCRdb's table has in-frame clones only and misses some. Of some 250,000 clones in the sample, 75% to 90% are singletons; the top ten hold about 3.1%. Sequencing input: peripheral blood. These receptor sequences come from a woman aged 25 to 45 who had recovered from COVID-19.

The table lists this clone with a count of one. CDR3 amino acids: CASSQVTTGARNIQYF. CDR3 DNA sequence: TGTGCCAGCAGCCAAGTTACCACAGGGGCGAGGAACATTCAGTACTTC. The chain carries TRBV3-1 (or the pseudogene TRBV3-2) and TRBJ2-4, with TRBD1 matching 7 bases. CDR1 and CDR2 (germline): LGHDT, YNNKEL (reference sequence). This CDR3 is built from 16 residues. With V trimmed by 1 base and J by 7 bases, 10 bases remained unmatched.

CDR3 region: CASSANRLSTDTQYF. DNA for the CDR3: TGTGCCAGCAGCGCTAACAGGCTTAGCACAGATACGCAGTATTTT. The rearrangement joins TRBV7-2 to TRBJ2-3; weak D call: TRBD1 (5 bases). Germline V gives CDR1 SGHTA, CDR2 FQGNSA. This CDR3 region has 15 residues. Trimming left V 5 bases short and J 0 bases short, with 12 bases between.

With respect to this clone: A much larger clone is a single base away; this may be a read error. The chain employs TRBV2 and TRBJ1-3, with D perhaps matching TRBD1 (6 bases). The ends were cut back, 4 bases at V and 0 bases at J, with 7 bases in the middle. The CDR3 is 14 amino acids. Germline V gene sequence: CDR1 SNHLY, CDR2 FYNNEI. This CDR3 is CASSGTASGNTIYF. CDR3 nucleotides: TGTGCCAGCAGTGGGACAGCCTCTGGAAACACCATATATTTT.

The J gene is TRBJ2-7, the V gene TRBV4-2; TRBD2 might be the D (5 bases). Germline assignment: CDR1 LGHNA and CDR2 YNFKEQ. V was trimmed by 0 bases and J by 4 bases, leaving 13 bases between them. The CDR3 length is 15 residues. The CDR3 DNA follows: TGTGCCAGCAGCCAAGATTTCTCCCCGGGGTACGAGCAGTACTTC. Translated: CASSQDFSPGYEQYF.

The V gene is TRBV6-5, the J gene TRBJ1-1; D uncertain. Trimming pared 6 bases from V and 0 bases from J, leaving 11 bases between. Germline CDR1 reads MNHEY; CDR2 reads SVGAGI. The CDR3 consists of 14 residues. The DNA for the CDR3 is TGTGCCAGCAGATTCAACAGAATGAACACTGAAGCTTTCTTT. It codes for CASRFNRMNTEAFF.

The genes are TRBV4-1 and TRBJ2-3, with TRBD1 matching over 7 bases. Losses at the gene ends were 3 bases for V and 7 bases for J; bases not matched to a gene: 16. The length of the CDR3 is 17 residues. Per germline, CDR1 MGHRA and CDR2 YSYEKL. DNA for the CDR3: TGCGCCAGCAGCCACACGGAGTGGGGGACAGAAGAGAATACGCAGTATTTT. It translates to CASSHTEWGTEENTQYF.

The CDR3 here is CASSQVPGQGAFGELFF. In DNA form, the CDR3 reads TGCGCCAGCAGCCAAGTTCCGGGACAGGGGGCTTTCGGGGAGCTGTTTTTT. This sequence joins TRBV4-1 and TRBJ2-2; 12 nucleotides align to TRBD1. Germline-derived CDR1 and CDR2 are MGHRA and YSYEKL. Trimming at V came to 1 base and at J to 7 bases, leaving 7 bases not matched to a gene. The CDR3 totals 17 residues.

The chain is built from TRBV1 and TRBJ2-2; the table names TRBD2, a call not compared with the DNA. TRBV1 is reported as a pseudogene. This CDR3 spans 18 amino acids. This CDR3 reads CTSSLRTSGGAGTGELFF. The DNA for the CDR3 is TGCACCAGCAGCCTGCGGACTAGCGGGGGGGCGGGCACCGGGGAGCTGTTTTTT.

V is TRBV3-1 (or the pseudogene TRBV3-2) and J is TRBJ1-2; D call uncertain. The germline CDR1 and CDR2 sequences are LGHDT and YNNKEL (reference sequence). This CDR3 region has 14 residues. Trimming took 1 base from V and 4 from J, leaving 10 bases between them. Here the CDR3 reads CASSQGVGGYGYTF. CDR3 nucleotide sequence: TGTGCCAGCAGCCAAGGCGTAGGAGGCTATGGCTACACCTTC.

V is TRBV3-1 (or the pseudogene TRBV3-2) and J is TRBJ2-1; D possibly corresponds to TRBD2 (5 bases). There are 16 residues in the CDR3. Between the trimmed V and J ends, which lost 0 bases and 8 bases, there was a span of 17 bases. Germline CDR1 and CDR2: LGHDT and YNNKEL (reference sequence). CDR3 amino acids: CASSQDPSSVIHEQFF. The CDR3 nucleotides read TGTGCCAGCAGCCAAGATCCTAGCAGCGTTATCCATGAGCAGTTCTTC.

The chain uses TRBV5-6 and TRBJ2-7; TRBD1 aligns across 12 bases. From germline, CDR1 is SGHDT and CDR2 YYEEEE. V lost 3 bases, J lost 5 bases, and 3 bases stayed unmatched. The CDR3 has 14 residues. CDR3 region: CASSSGTGGHEQYF. DNA for the CDR3: TGTGCCAGCAGCTCAGGGACAGGGGGCCACGAGCAGTACTTC.

Here the CDR3 reads CASSERFRGARTEAFF. The DNA of the CDR3 is TGTGCCAGCAGTGAAAGGTTTCGGGGGGCTAGGACTGAAGCTTTCTTT. This chain joins TRBV6-1 and TRBJ1-1; D possibly corresponds to TRBD1 (6 bases). The CDR3 runs to 16 residues. V was cut by 2 bases and J by 5 bases, with 18 bases left in between. Germline V lookup: CDR1 MNHNS, CDR2 SASEGT.

The chain carries TRBV19 and TRBJ1-4; perhaps TRBD1 as D (5 bases). Germline V gives CDR1 LNHDA, CDR2 SQIVND (reference sequence). The CDR3 is 14 residues long. Trimming removed 7 bases from V and 0 bases from J, with 9 bases in between. In DNA, the CDR3 is TGTGCCAGTACTCAGGGATCAACTAATGAAAAACTGTTTTTT. Translating gives CASTQGSTNEKLFF.

This clone came up once. The J gene is TRBJ1-1, the V gene TRBV7-9, with 11 bases that match TRBD1. The J segment lost 5 bases and the V segment lost 5 bases, leaving 7 bases of the junction unmatched. The CDR3 consists of 15 residues. In germline, CDR1 is SEHNR, CDR2 FQNEAQ (reference sequence). CDR3 residues: CASSPMGTGGTEAFF. The DNA for the CDR3 is TGTGCCAGCAGCCCAATGGGGACAGGGGGGACTGAAGCTTTCTTT. Looking up the rest from reference TRBV7-9 and TRBJ1-1 gives the full variable domain: DTGVSQNPRHKITKRGQNVTFRCDPISEHNRLYWYRQTLGQGPEFLTYFQNEAQLEKSRLLSDRFSAERPKGSFSTLEIQRTEQGDSAMYLCASSPMGTGGTEAFFGQGTRLTVV.

CDR3 protein: CASSDSGFGNTIYF. CDR3 bases: TGTGCCAGCAGTGATTCAGGGTTCGGAAACACCATATATTTT. The chain joins TRBV2 to TRBJ1-3, with TRBD1 as a possible D gene (5 bases). Germline values: CDR1 SNHLY, CDR2 FYNNEI. The CDR3 sequence is 14 residues long. The germline V and J ends were trimmed by 3 bases and 4 bases, with 10 bases remaining between them.